Listed below are T cell receptor beta chains from one sample, sequenced in a study of PD-1 blockade in classical Hodgkin lymphoma. Generated by immunoSEQ multiplex PCR, the TCRdb table keeps only in-frame clones and is missing some. The data show around 19,000 clones, more than 75% seen once. Sequencing was performed on peripheral blood mononuclear cells (PBMCs), taken before the fourth cycle of nivolumab. The receptor source for this set is a human donor with classical Hodgkin lymphoma. Each CDR3 is given with its conserved first and last residue. Fields, in order: J gene, V gene, clone size, D gene, CDR3 DNA, CDR3 protein. The D gene is left open where the match is weak. Not all rows give a size; the values are once, few, many and, for expanded clones, a class.

>TRBJ1-6|TRBV7-2|NA|NA
TGTGCCAGCAGCTTTAGGGCGGTAAATTCACCCCTCCACTTT
CASSFRAVNSPLHF
>TRBJ1-1|TRBV30|few|NA
TGTGCCTGGATCGGTTTGAACACTGAAGCTTTCTTT
CAWIGLNTEAFF
>TRBJ2-5|TRBV9|NA|TRBD2
TGTGCCAGCAGTCGGTCTCTTGGACTAGCGGGGCAAGAGACCCAGTACTTC
CASSRSLGLAGQETQYF
>TRBJ1-2|TRBV7-3|NA|NA
TGTGCCAGCAGCTTACCCGGGAGCCCAAATGGCTACACCTTC
CASSLPGSPNGYTF
>TRBJ1-2|TRBV6-6|NA|NA
TGTGCCAGCAAAGCAGGGGACTATGGCTACACCTTC
CASKAGDYGYTF
>TRBJ2-5|TRBV4-2|few|NA
TGTGCCAGCAGCCACCTCGGGAGAGAGGGGGAAGAGACCCAGTACTTC
CASSHLGREGEETQYF
>TRBJ2-3|TRBV5-1|few|TRBD2
TGCGCCAGCAGCTTGGGAGGACTAGCGGGAGCAGATACGCAGTATTTT
CASSLGGLAGADTQYF
>TRBJ1-1|TRBV10-3|NA|NA
TGTGCCATCAGTGTTAAACCCGGGGGCACTGAAGCTTTCTTT
CAISVKPGGTEAFF
>TRBJ1-2|TRBV10-3|NA|NA
TGTGCCATCAGTGAGGGGGGATCTTCGATTAATGGCTACACCTTC
CAISEGGSSINGYTF
>TRBJ2-5|TRBV7-9|NA|TRBD2
TGTGCCAGCAGTATAGCGGGGCAAGAGACCCAGTACTTC
CASSIAGQETQYF
>TRBJ2-4|TRBV19|NA|NA
TGTGCCAGTAGTAGTCCTAGCTCCGCTTCGGCCAAAAACATTCAGTACTTC
CASSSPSSASAKNIQYF
>TRBJ2-5|TRBV27|once|TRBD1
TGTGCCAGCAGTATCCGGGACAGGGGATCCGAGACCCAGTACTTC
CASSIRDRGSETQYF
>TRBJ2-3|TRBV7-9|NA|TRBD2
TGTGCCAGCAGCCTCCGACTAGCATCTAGCACAGATACGCAGTATTTT
CASSLRLASSTDTQYF
>TRBJ2-7|TRBV2|NA|NA
TGTGCCAGCAGCGACAGGAGGGGCTACGAGCAGTACTTC
CASSDRRGYEQYF
>TRBJ2-5|TRBV5-1|NA|NA
TGCGCCAGCAGCTTGGCAGGGGCCAAACAAGAGACCCAGTACTTC
CASSLAGAKQETQYF
>TRBJ2-2|TRBV11-3|NA|NA
TGTGCCAGCAGCTTAGTCCGAGGCACCGGGGAGCTGTTTTTT
CASSLVRGTGELFF
>TRBJ2-7|TRBV30|NA|NA
TGTGCCTGGGGGCCGGGACTCGGGACCTACGAGCAGTACTTC
CAWGPGLGTYEQYF
>TRBJ2-5|TRBV5-1|NA|NA
TGCGCCAGCAGCTTCAACCCACCGGAGGAGACCCAGTACTTC
CASSFNPPEETQYF
>TRBJ2-1|TRBV18|NA|NA
TGTGCCAGCTCACCCTTACTAGTCGCCGAGCAGTTCTTC
CASSPLLVAEQFF
>TRBJ2-2|TRBV18|NA|NA
TGTGCCAGCTCACCAGCGCCGCAGAACACCGGGGAGCTGTTTTTT
CASSPAPQNTGELFF
>TRBJ2-5|TRBV7-2|NA|NA
TGTGCCAGCACCGGCAGGGTTTTTGGCCAAGAGACCCAGTACTTC
CASTGRVFGQETQYF
>TRBJ2-2|TRBV7-9|NA|NA
TGTGCCAGCAGCTTGCGGGCAGACACCGGGGAGCTGTTTTTT
CASSLRADTGELFF